This T cell receptor (beta chain) was found in a study of T cell responses to AZD1222 COVID-19 vaccine. Study findings and constraints: All repertoire sampling was performed exclusively after the peak T cell response.

CDR1 is MNHEY and CDR2 is SVGAGI in the germline V gene. V was trimmed by 4 bases and J by 4 bases, leaving 13 bases between them. CDR3 length: 14 residues. Timing groups of about 4 and about 12 weeks for second doses were pooled. Profiling relied on immunoSEQ multiplex PCR, and the TCRdb table lists in-frame clones only, not all of them. The table has some 150,000 clones, 92% seen once. Of note for this clone: Its cognate antigen is unknown.

The J gene is TRBJ1-1, the V gene TRBV6-5; no clear D gene. The sequenced sample was peripheral blood, obtained 28 days after the second AZD1222 dose. The receptor was derived from an adult who received the AZD1222 COVID-19 vaccine. In nucleotides, the CDR3 is TGTGCCAGCAGTTCTAGAAGAGTGGGCACTGAAGCTTTCTTT. It yields the protein CASSSRRVGTEAFF.